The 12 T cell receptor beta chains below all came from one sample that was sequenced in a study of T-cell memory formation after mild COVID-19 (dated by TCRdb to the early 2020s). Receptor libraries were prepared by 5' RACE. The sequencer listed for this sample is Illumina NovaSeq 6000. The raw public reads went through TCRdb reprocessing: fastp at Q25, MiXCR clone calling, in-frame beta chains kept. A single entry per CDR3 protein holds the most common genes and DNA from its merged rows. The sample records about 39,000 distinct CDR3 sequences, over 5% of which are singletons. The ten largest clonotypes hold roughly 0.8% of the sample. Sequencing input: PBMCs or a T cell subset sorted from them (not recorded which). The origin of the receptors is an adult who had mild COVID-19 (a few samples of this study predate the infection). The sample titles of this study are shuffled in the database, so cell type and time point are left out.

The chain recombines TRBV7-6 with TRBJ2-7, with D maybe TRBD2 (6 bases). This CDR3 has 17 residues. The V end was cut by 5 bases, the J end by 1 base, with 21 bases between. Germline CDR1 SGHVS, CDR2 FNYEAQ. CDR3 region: CASSLGARGRGSYEQYF. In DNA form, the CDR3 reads TGTGCCAGCAGCCTAGGGGCCCGGGGGAGAGGGTCCTACGAGCAGTACTTC.

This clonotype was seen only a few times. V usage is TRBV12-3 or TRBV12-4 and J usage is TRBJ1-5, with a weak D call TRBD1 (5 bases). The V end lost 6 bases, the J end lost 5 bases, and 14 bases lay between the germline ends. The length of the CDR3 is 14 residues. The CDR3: CASRAGQGHQPQHF. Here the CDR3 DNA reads TGTGCCAGCAGGGCGGGGCAGGGCCATCAGCCCCAGCATTTT.

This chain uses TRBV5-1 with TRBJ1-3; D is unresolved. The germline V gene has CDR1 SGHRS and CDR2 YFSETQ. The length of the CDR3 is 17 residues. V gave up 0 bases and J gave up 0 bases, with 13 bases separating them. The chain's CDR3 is CASSLAPLQDSGNTIYF. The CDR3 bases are TGCGCCAGCAGCTTGGCCCCCTTGCAGGACTCTGGAAACACCATATATTTT.

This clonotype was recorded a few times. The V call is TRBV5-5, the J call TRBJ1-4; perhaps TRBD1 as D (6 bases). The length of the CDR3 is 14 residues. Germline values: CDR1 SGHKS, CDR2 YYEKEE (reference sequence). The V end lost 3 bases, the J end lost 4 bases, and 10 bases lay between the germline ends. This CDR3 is CASSYGGLNEKLFF. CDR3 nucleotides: TGTGCCAGCAGCTACGGGGGGCTTAATGAAAAACTGTTTTTT. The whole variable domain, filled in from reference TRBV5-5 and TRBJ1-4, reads DAGVTQSPTHLIKTRGQQVTLRCSPISGHKSVSWYQQVLGQGPQFIFQYYEKEERGRGNFPDRFSARQFPNYSSELNVNALLLGDSALYLCASSYGGLNEKLFFGSGTQLSVL.

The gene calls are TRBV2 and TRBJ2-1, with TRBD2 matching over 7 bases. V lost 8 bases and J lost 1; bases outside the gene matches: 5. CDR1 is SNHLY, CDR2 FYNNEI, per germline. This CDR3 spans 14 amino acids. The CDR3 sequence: CASGGVLSYNEQFF. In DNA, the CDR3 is TGTGCCAGCGGGGGGGTCCTTTCCTACAATGAGCAGTTCTTC.

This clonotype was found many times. CDR3 nucleotide sequence: TGCGCCAGCAGCTTGGACGGTACTAATGAAAAACTGTTTTTT. Residues: CASSLDGTNEKLFF. The chain recombines TRBV5-1 with TRBJ1-4; D gene ambiguous. The CDR3 consists of 14 residues. CDR1 and CDR2 (germline): SGHRS, YFSETQ. With 0 bases removed from V and 2 bases from J, the gap between germline ends came to 5 bases.

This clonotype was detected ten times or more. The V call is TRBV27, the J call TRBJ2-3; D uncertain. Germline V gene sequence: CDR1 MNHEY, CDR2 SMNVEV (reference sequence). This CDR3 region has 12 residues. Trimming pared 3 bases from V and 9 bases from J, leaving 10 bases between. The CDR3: CASSFPMGTQYF. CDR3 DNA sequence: TGTGCCAGCAGTTTCCCGATGGGGACGCAGTATTTT.

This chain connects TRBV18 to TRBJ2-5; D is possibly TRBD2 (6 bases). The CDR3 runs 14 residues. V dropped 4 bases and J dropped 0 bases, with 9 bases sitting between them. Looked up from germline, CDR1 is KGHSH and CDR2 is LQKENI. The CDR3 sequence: CASSQDYDQETQYF. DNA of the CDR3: TGTGCCAGCTCACAGGACTACGACCAAGAGACCCAGTACTTC.

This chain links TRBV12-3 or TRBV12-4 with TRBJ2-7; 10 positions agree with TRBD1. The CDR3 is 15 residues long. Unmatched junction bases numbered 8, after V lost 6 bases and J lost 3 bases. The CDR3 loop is CASRMGTGEFYEQYF. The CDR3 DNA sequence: TGTGCCAGCAGGATGGGGACAGGGGAGTTCTACGAGCAGTACTTC.

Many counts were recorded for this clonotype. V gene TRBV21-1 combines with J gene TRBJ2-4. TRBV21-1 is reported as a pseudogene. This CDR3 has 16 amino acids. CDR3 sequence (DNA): TGTGCCAGCAGCAAAGAGACAATGAAGGCCAAAAACATTCAGTACTTC. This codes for CASSKETMKAKNIQYF.

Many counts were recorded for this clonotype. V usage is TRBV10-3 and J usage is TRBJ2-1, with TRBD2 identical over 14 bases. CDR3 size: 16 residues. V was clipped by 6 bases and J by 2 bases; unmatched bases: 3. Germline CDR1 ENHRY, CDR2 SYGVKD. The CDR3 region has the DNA TGTGCCATCAGAGGGACTAGCGGGAGAACCTACAATGAGCAGTTCTTC. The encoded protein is CAIRGTSGRTYNEQFF.

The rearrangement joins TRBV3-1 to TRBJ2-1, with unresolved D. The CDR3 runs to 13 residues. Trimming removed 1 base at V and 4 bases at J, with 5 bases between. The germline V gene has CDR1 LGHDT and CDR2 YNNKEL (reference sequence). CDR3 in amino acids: CASSQGDYNEQFF. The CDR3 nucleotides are TGTGCCAGCAGCCAAGGGGATTACAATGAGCAGTTCTTC.